The rows below give T cell receptor beta chains drawn from one sample of a study of beta chain features in type 1 diabetes. Clones were sequenced by immunoSEQ multiplex PCR, and TCRdb holds only the in-frame ones, with some missing. The table records 850,000 to 900,000 clones, roughly 15% of them present only once. Sequenced material: naive CD4+ T cells from blood. All receptors derive from a young woman in good health. The CDR3 runs from the conserved cysteine through the conserved F or W. Clone size is not always given. Where it is, it says once, few, many or a class for expanded clones.

cdr3_length: 14
clone_size: .
v_call: TRBV4-3
cdr3_aa: CASSLTSDSYEQYF

cdr3_length: 16
clone_size: .
v_call: TRBV7-9
cdr3_aa: CASSQPPGTSFSEQYF

cdr3_length: 15
clone_size: few
v_call: TRBV7-9
cdr3_aa: CASSLFGTSGSPQYF

cdr3_length: 11
clone_size: few
v_call: TRBV6-5
cdr3_aa: CASSQMVTQYF

cdr3_length: 14
clone_size: .
v_call: TRBV11-2
cdr3_aa: CASSLRSGADTQYF

cdr3_length: 18
clone_size: .
v_call: TRBV5-1
cdr3_aa: CASSPGTSGRQLSYEQYF

cdr3_length: 15
clone_size: .
v_call: TRBV7-2
cdr3_aa: CASSLQTSMNTEAFF

cdr3_length: 14
clone_size: .
v_call: TRBV28
cdr3_aa: CASSSGTGLGGYTF

cdr3_length: 13
clone_size: .
v_call: TRBV5-6
cdr3_aa: CASSADPPGTQYF

cdr3_length: 15
clone_size: .
v_call: TRBV6-1
cdr3_aa: CASKTRTGRAYGYTF

cdr3_length: 16
clone_size: few
v_call: TRBV11-2
cdr3_aa: CASRIGTSGSTDTQYF

cdr3_length: 15
clone_size: .
v_call: TRBV18
cdr3_aa: CASSPQGFGSYEQYF

cdr3_length: 12
clone_size: .
v_call: TRBV2
cdr3_aa: CASRQDTGELFF

cdr3_length: 17
clone_size: .
v_call: TRBV7-2
cdr3_aa: CASSLYFRGWDQETQYF

cdr3_length: 15
clone_size: .
v_call: TRBV11-2
cdr3_aa: CASSSLSGRAYEQYF

cdr3_length: 15
clone_size: .
v_call: TRBV7-3
cdr3_aa: CASSPTGLINNEQFF

cdr3_length: 14
clone_size: .
v_call: TRBV9
cdr3_aa: CASSVGGVRETQYF

cdr3_length: 15
clone_size: few
v_call: TRBV5-4
cdr3_aa: CASSRYGQGVDTQYF

cdr3_length: 14
clone_size: .
v_call: TRBV15
cdr3_aa: CATSGLAGKETQYF

cdr3_length: 13
clone_size: .
v_call: TRBV10-1
cdr3_aa: CASSRTGNTEAFF

cdr3_length: 14
clone_size: few
v_call: TRBV4-2
cdr3_aa: CASSQNDGTDTQYF

cdr3_length: 14
clone_size: .
v_call: TRBV5-5
cdr3_aa: CASSLGGTNEKLFF

cdr3_length: 11
clone_size: many
v_call: TRBV14
cdr3_aa: CASSRGTEAFF

cdr3_length: 16
clone_size: .
v_call: TRBV15
cdr3_aa: CATSTPDRGGANVLTF

cdr3_length: 15
clone_size: .
v_call: TRBV10-3
cdr3_aa: CAISDPGQGNTEAFF